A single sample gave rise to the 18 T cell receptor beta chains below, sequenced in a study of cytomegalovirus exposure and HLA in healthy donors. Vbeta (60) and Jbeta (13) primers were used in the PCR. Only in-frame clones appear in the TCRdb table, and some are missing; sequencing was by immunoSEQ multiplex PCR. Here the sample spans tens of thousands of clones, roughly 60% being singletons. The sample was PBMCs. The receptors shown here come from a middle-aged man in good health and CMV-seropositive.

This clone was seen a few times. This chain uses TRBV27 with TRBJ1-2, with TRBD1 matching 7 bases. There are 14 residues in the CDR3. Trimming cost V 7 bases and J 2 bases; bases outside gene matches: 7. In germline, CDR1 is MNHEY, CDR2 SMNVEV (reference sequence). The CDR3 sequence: CASTSLDRNYGYTF. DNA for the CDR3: TGTGCCAGCACCTCGCTGGACAGGAACTATGGCTACACCTTC.

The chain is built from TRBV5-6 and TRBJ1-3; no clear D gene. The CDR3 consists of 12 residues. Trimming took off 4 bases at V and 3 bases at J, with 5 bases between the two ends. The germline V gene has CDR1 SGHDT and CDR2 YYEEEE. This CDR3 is CASSPGGNTIYF. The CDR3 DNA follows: TGTGCCAGCAGCCCGGGTGGAAACACCATATATTTT.

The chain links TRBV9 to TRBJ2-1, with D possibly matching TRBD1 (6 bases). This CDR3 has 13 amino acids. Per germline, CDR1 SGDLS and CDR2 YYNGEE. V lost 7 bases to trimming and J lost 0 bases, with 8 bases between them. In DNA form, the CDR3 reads TGTGCCAGCTCACAGGGCTCCTACAATGAGCAGTTCTTC. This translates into CASSQGSYNEQFF.

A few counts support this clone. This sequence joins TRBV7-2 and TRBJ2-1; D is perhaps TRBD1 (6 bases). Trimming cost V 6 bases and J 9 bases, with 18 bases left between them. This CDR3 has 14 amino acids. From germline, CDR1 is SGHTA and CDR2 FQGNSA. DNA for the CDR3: TGTGCCAGCAGATTCGCCCCGACAGGCGGTGAGCAGTTCTTC. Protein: CASRFAPTGGEQFF.

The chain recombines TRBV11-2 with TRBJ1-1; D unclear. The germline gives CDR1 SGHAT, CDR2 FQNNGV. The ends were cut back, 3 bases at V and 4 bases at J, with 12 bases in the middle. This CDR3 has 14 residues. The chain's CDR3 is CASSLKGAGTEAFF. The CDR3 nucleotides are TGTGCCAGCAGCTTGAAGGGCGCGGGCACTGAAGCTTTCTTT.

CDR3 sequence (DNA): TGTGCCAGCAGCTTAGCGGGGACGGGGGTGAGGTCACCCCTCCACTTT. Its translation is CASSLAGTGVRSPLHF. The chain is built from TRBV7-2 and TRBJ1-6; D might be TRBD1 (5 bases). V lost 0 bases to trimming and J lost 10 bases, with 16 bases between them. The CDR3 consists of 16 residues. CDR1 is SGHTA and CDR2 is FQGNSA in the germline V gene. The entire variable domain, with the rest obtained from reference TRBV7-2 and TRBJ1-6, is as follows: GAGVSQSPSNKVTEKGKDVELRCDPISGHTALYWYRQSLGQGLEFLIYFQGNSAPDKSGLPSDRFSAERTGGSVSTLTIQRTQQEDSAVYLCASSLAGTGVRSPLHFGNGTRLTVT.

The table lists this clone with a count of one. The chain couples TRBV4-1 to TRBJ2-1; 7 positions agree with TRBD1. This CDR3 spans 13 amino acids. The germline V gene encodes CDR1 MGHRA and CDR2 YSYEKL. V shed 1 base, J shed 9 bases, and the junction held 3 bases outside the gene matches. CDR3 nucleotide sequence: TGCGCCAGCAGCCAAGCCCCAGGGGGTGAGCAGTTCTTC. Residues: CASSQAPGGEQFF.

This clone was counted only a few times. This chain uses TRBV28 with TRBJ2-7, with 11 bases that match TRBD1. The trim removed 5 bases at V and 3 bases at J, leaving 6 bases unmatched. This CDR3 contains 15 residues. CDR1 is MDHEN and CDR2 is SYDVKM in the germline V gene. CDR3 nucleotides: TGTGCCAGCAGTCTCGGGACAGGGGGGAACTACGAGCAGTACTTC. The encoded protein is CASSLGTGGNYEQYF.

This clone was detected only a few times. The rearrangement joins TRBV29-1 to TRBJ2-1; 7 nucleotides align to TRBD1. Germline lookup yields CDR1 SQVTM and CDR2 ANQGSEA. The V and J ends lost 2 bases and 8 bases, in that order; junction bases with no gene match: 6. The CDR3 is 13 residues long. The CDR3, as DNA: TGCAGCGTTGAAAGGGGGCTTGTCGATGAGCAGTTCTTC. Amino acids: CSVERGLVDEQFF.

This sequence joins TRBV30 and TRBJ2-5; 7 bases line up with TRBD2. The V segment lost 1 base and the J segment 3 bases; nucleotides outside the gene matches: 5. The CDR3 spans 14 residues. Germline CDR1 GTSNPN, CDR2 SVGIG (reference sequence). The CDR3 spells CAWSEGLAEETQYF. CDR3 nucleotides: TGTGCCTGGAGTGAGGGGCTAGCGGAAGAGACCCAGTACTTC.

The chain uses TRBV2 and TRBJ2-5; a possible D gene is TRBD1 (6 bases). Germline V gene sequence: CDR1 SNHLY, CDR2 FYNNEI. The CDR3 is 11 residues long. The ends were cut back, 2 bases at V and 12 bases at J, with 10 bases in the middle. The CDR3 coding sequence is TGTGCCAGCAGTGAATGGGACACCGAGTACTTC. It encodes CASSEWDTEYF.

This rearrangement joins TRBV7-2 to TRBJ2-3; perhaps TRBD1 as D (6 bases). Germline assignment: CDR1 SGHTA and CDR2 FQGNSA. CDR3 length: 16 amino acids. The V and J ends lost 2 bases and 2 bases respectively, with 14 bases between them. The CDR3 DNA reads TGTGCCAGCAGCTTATGGGGGCCGTCGGTCACAGATACGCAGTATTTT. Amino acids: CASSLWGPSVTDTQYF.

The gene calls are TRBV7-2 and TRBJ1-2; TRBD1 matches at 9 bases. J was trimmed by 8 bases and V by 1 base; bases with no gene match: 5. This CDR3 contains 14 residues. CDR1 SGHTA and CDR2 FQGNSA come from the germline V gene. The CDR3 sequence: CASSLVGTGRGYTF. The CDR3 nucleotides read TGTGCCAGCAGCTTAGTTGGGACAGGGCGAGGCTACACCTTC.

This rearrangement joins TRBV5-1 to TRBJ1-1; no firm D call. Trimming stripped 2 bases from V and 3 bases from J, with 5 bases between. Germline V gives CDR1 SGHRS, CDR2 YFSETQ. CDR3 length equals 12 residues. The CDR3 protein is CASSFSDTEAFF. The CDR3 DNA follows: TGCGCCAGCAGCTTTTCGGACACTGAAGCTTTCTTT.

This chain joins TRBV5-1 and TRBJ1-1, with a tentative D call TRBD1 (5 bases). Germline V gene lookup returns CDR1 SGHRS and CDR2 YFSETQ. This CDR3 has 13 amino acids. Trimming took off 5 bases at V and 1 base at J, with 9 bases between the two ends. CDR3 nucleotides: TGCGCCAGCAGGTATGGGGCGAACACTGAAGCTTTCTTT. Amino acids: CASRYGANTEAFF.

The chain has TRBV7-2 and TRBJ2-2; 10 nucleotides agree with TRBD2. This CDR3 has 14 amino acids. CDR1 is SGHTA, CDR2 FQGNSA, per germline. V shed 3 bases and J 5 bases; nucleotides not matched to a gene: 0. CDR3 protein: CASSFSGGTGELFF. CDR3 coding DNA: TGTGCCAGCAGCTTTAGCGGGGGGACCGGGGAGCTGTTTTTT. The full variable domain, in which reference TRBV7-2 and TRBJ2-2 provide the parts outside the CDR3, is GAGVSQSPSNKVTEKGKDVELRCDPISGHTALYWYRQSLGQGLEFLIYFQGNSAPDKSGLPSDRFSAERTGGSVSTLTIQRTQQEDSAVYLCASSFSGGTGELFFGEGSRLTVL.

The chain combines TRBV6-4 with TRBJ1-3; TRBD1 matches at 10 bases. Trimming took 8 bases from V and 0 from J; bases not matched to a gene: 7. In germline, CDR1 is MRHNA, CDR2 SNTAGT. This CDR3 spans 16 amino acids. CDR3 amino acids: CASGGQGSFSGNTIYF. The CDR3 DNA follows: TGTGCCAGCGGGGGACAGGGGTCCTTCTCTGGAAACACCATATATTTT.

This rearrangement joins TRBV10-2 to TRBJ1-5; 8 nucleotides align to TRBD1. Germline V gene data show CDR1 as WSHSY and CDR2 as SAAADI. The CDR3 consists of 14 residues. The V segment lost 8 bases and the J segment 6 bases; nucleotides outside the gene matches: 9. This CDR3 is CASGHGQGGQPQHF. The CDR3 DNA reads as TGCGCCAGCGGACATGGACAGGGAGGTCAGCCCCAGCATTTT.